This T cell receptor (beta chain) was recovered during a study of blood T cell repertoires in COVID-19 (dated by TCRdb to the early 2020s). About the full investigation: The collaborator samples originated in the United States, Italy and Spain and spanned the acute and convalescent phases of COVID-19. The prospective study material was composed of cDNA or gDNA derived from T cells, B-cell-depleted T cells, or PBMCs. Subjects who had been exposed to COVID-19, were actively infected with it, or had recovered from it provided the deeply sampled blood TCRbeta repertoires that made up the dataset. The repertoires were made available in a free public database intended to serve as a resource for research on the immune response to SARS-CoV-2. Samples were obtained from the ongoing ImmuneRACE study (first 160 participants) and from 950 to 1,500 subjects provided by 6 global collaborators. A de-identified subject ID, COVID-19 status, age in years and sex were almost always included in the sample metadata. HLA class I and class II types, where available, came from metadata supplied by the sample provider rather than from assay-based typing. Overall results and qualifications from the work: How much clinical and demographic metadata was included differed by source and by participant, and the metadata was provided uncurated.

The CDR3 runs 16 residues from the cysteine to the phenylalanine. Only CDR3 DNA remains: 48 bases, in frame from the first base. From a lookup of the germline V gene (reference sequence), CDR1 and CDR2 are MNHEY and SMNVEV. V trim: 9 bases; J trim: 7 bases; unmatched bases: 20. As to this clone: The specificity of this receptor is unknown. Base qualities are not provided; no much larger clone lies one nucleotide away.

Collaborating institutions collected whole blood in K2EDTA tubes following their own protocols. Collaborator samples were shipped for TCRbeta analysis as frozen whole blood, isolated PBMCs, or DNA extracted from either sample type. TCRbeta CDR3 regions were amplified from genomic DNA using the immunoSEQ Assay, a bias-controlled multiplex PCR. Per the original workflow: The number of nucleated cells in each sample was estimated by amplification of reference gene primers within the assay. To quantify the absolute abundance of each unique TCRbeta CDR3 rearrangement, sequence reads were collapsed and filtered. For each sample, productive Simpson clonality was calculated as the square root of Simpson's diversity index across productive rearrangements. In its TCRdb copy, this immuneACCESS table keeps in-frame sequences only and misses some clones. Where compared with another copy, unresolved V genes explain less than half of these, and the others have no known cause. Clone size and the V and J calls come from that table; the DNA yielded D and trimming. This sample has some 210,000 clones in its table, and 80% to 90% of those were observed once. The ten largest make up less than 3.5% of the sample.

The clonotype originates from a man aged 45-60 years with active or convalescent COVID-19. Recombination linked TRBV27 to TRBJ1-2; 7 bases in between match TRBD1. The sequencing sample was made of peripheral blood. The CDR3 amino acid sequence is: CASTLKPAGGFTGYTF. The sequence in DNA is TGTGCCAGTACCCTCAAACCGGCAGGGGGATTCACTGGCTACACCTTC.